The 30 T cell receptor beta chains below come from one sample, sequenced in a study of Graves' ophthalmopathy and Graves' hyperthyroidism. CDR3 regions of TCR beta were amplified from RNA transcripts. A first-round RT-PCR used HTBI primers, followed by a second-round multiplex PCR. MiXCR, applied by TCRdb to the multiplex PCR reads, yields one record per CDR3 protein. The sample includes about 500,000 distinct CDR3 sequences, around 15% seen only once; the top ten take about 9.4%. Sequencing was performed on blood. These receptors were taken from a young woman with Graves' ophthalmopathy.

This clonotype was picked up many times. This sequence joins TRBV28 and TRBJ1-6; 12 bases are shared with TRBD1. The CDR3 runs 17 residues. Germline V gene lookup returns CDR1 MDHEN and CDR2 SYDVKM. V shed 3 bases, J shed 9 bases, and the junction held 9 bases outside the gene matches. The DNA for the CDR3 is TGTGCCAGCAGTTTCCACAGCGGGACAGGGGGCAGTTCACCCCTCCACTTT. This sequence encodes CASSFHSGTGGSSPLHF.

J is TRBJ2-7 and V is TRBV5-1; 11 nucleotides agree with TRBD2. The CDR3 extends over 17 amino acids. The junction had 9 bases not matched to a gene; V was cut back by 4 bases and J by 0 bases. CDR1 SGHRS and CDR2 YFSETQ come from the germline V gene. CDR3 in amino acids: CASSIGGLAANSYEQYF. The CDR3 DNA reads as TGCGCCAGCAGCATTGGGGGACTAGCGGCCAACTCCTACGAGCAGTACTTC.

This sequence joins TRBV12-3 or TRBV12-4 and TRBJ1-1; 9 nucleotides align to TRBD1. The CDR3 is 15 residues long. The V gene end was trimmed by 8 bases and the J gene end by 4 bases; junction bases not matched to a gene: 11. In DNA, the CDR3 is TGTGCCAGCCAACCCTCACAGGGGGCAGGCACTGAAGCTTTCTTT. Its translation: CASQPSQGAGTEAFF.

This clonotype was observed many times. The chain has TRBV24-1 and TRBJ2-2, with D perhaps TRBD2 (6 bases). Trimming removed 9 bases from V and 2 bases from J, with 12 bases in between. Germline V CDR1 and CDR2: KGHDR, SFDVKD. The CDR3 covers 14 residues. The CDR3 sequence is CATGDFTNTGELFF. Written as DNA, the CDR3 is TGTGCCACCGGGGACTTCACCAACACCGGGGAGCTGTTTTTT.

The J gene is TRBJ2-7, the V gene TRBV7-3; D is possibly TRBD2 (5 bases). The CDR3 is made up of 13 amino acids. V lost 2 bases, J lost 5 bases, and 10 bases lay in between. The germline gives CDR1 SGHTA, CDR2 FQGTGA. The CDR3: CASSLYSGNEQYF. For the CDR3, the DNA is TGTGCCAGCAGCTTATACTCGGGAAACGAGCAGTACTTC.

V usage is TRBV2 and J usage is TRBJ2-7, with a weak D call TRBD2 (7 bases). CDR3 length: 13 amino acids. Trimming took 7 bases from V and 5 from J, leaving 15 bases between them. Germline V lookup: CDR1 SNHLY, CDR2 FYNNEI. DNA for the CDR3: TGTGCCAGCACCTTTTGGGGGGGCCACGAGCAGTACTTC. Translated: CASTFWGGHEQYF.

This clonotype showed up many times. The chain uses TRBV28 and TRBJ2-5, with TRBD2 identical over 12 bases. Germline lookup yields CDR1 MDHEN and CDR2 SYDVKM. The V gene end was trimmed by 3 bases and the J gene end by 6 bases; junction bases not matched to a gene: 8. This CDR3 comprises 16 residues. The CDR3 DNA is TGTGCCAGCAGTTTGAGACTAGCGGGAGAAGGGAAGACCCAGTACTTC. Its protein is CASSLRLAGEGKTQYF. The variable domain in full, with the rest retrieved from reference TRBV28 and TRBJ2-5, is DVKVTQSSRYLVKRTGEKVFLECVQDMDHENMFWYRQDPGLGLRLIYFSYDVKMKEKGDIPEGYSVSREKKERFSLILESASTNQTSMYLCASSLRLAGEGKTQYFGPGTRLLVL.

In this sample, this clonotype turned up many times. The rearrangement joins TRBV30 to TRBJ1-5, with D perhaps TRBD1 (6 bases). Per germline, CDR1 GTSNPN and CDR2 SVGIG (reference sequence). This CDR3 has 13 residues. Trimming removed 3 bases from V and 6 bases from J, with 12 bases in between. The CDR3 DNA follows: TGTGCCTGGAGCGGGGGCGAGACTCAGCCCCAGCATTTT. Translation gives CAWSGGETQPQHF.

The chain combines TRBV9 with TRBJ2-5, with D perhaps TRBD1 (6 bases). The CDR3 consists of 14 residues. The germline CDR1 and CDR2 sequences are SGDLS and YYNGEE. Trimming shortened V by 0 bases and J by 6 bases, and 12 bases separated the two germline ends. The CDR3 spells CASSVATGMKTQYF. The CDR3 DNA reads as TGTGCCAGCAGCGTAGCTACAGGGATGAAGACCCAGTACTTC.

The table lists this clonotype with a count of one. The rearrangement uses TRBV7-2 and TRBJ1-2; 8 nucleotides line up with TRBD1. Germline V gene sequence: CDR1 SGHTA, CDR2 FQGNSA. The junction had 7 bases not matched to a gene; V was cut back by 5 bases and J by 2 bases. The length of the CDR3 is 15 residues. CDR3 loop: CASSPRQGRNYGYTF. The CDR3 bases are TGTGCCAGCAGCCCGAGACAGGGGAGGAACTATGGCTACACCTTC.

The chain combines TRBV15 with TRBJ2-5, with 8 bases that match TRBD1. CDR1 is LNHNV, CDR2 YYDKDF, per germline (reference sequence). The CDR3 is 14 residues long. V gave up 0 bases and J gave up 5 bases; unmatched junction bases: 2. CDR3 sequence reads: CATSRDQGAETQYF. DNA of the CDR3: TGTGCCACCAGCAGAGATCAGGGGGCTGAGACCCAGTACTTC. Combining the CDR3 with reference TRBV15 and TRBJ2-5 gives the whole variable domain DAMVIQNPRYQVTQFGKPVTLSCSQTLNHNVMYWYQQKSSQAPKLLFHYYDKDFNNEADTPDNFQSRRPNTSFCFLDIRSPGLGDTAMYLCATSRDQGAETQYFGPGTRLLVL.

Many counts were recorded for this clonotype. The V and J genes are TRBV28 and TRBJ2-2; D is possibly TRBD1 (7 bases). Trimming left V 7 bases short and J 7 bases short, with 19 bases between. The CDR3 has 15 residues. Per germline, CDR1 MDHEN and CDR2 SYDVKM. The CDR3 nucleotides read TGTGCCAGCATTCAGGGGGGTTCCCCCCACGGGGAGCTGTTTTTT. Translated: CASIQGGSPHGELFF.

This clonotype was picked up many times. The chain is built from TRBV20-1 and TRBJ2-4; D is undetermined. CDR1 and CDR2 (germline): DFQATT, SNEGSKA (reference sequence). The CDR3 sequence is 14 residues long. Trimming left V 7 bases short and J 3 bases short, with 16 bases between. The CDR3 here is CSVSSDFDKNIQYF. The CDR3 nucleotides read TGCAGTGTCAGCTCGGATTTCGACAAAAACATTCAGTACTTC.

There are a few counts of this clonotype. This chain joins TRBV20-1 and TRBJ1-5; D is unresolved. The CDR3 runs to 15 residues. The germline V gene has CDR1 DFQATT and CDR2 SNEGSKA (reference sequence). The V end lost 0 bases, the J end lost 9 bases, and 18 bases lay between the germline ends. CDR3 loop: CSARDKITDRGPQHF. The CDR3 nucleotides read TGCAGTGCTAGAGATAAAATTACGGACCGCGGGCCCCAGCATTTT.

There are many counts of this clonotype. The chain is built from TRBV28 and TRBJ1-2; no definite D call. The CDR3 covers 12 residues. Trimming cost V 4 bases and J 7 bases, with 10 bases left between them. Germline-derived CDR1 and CDR2 are MDHEN and SYDVKM. The CDR3 DNA follows: TGTGCCAGCAGTTCCCCCCTCGGTGGCTACACCTTC. Residues: CASSSPLGGYTF.

The sample holds many counts of this clonotype. The chain couples TRBV20-1 to TRBJ2-2, with D unclear. Germline loops: CDR1 DFQATT, CDR2 SNEGSKA (reference sequence). The V and J ends lost 6 bases and 3 bases respectively, with 17 bases between them. This CDR3 contains 15 residues. The CDR3: CSATSDRADTGELFF. The CDR3 bases are TGCAGTGCCACAAGCGACCGAGCCGACACCGGGGAGCTGTTTTTT.

This clonotype has at least ten counts. As DNA, the CDR3 is TGCAGCGTGGCTCAACAGGGGGGGGCCACTGAAGCTTTCTTT. Residues: CSVAQQGGATEAFF. This rearrangement joins TRBV29-1 to TRBJ1-1; 8 bases map to TRBD1. This CDR3 is built from 14 residues. Germline V lookup: CDR1 SQVTM, CDR2 ANQGSEA. Trimming took 6 bases from V and 4 from J; bases not matched to a gene: 10.

This clonotype was found many times. The chain links TRBV20-1 to TRBJ2-5, with TRBD2 as a possible D gene (7 bases). The CDR3 sequence is 12 residues long. Germline V CDR1 and CDR2: DFQATT, SNEGSKA (reference sequence). This CDR3 is CSLTGGAETQYF. For the CDR3, the DNA is TGCAGCCTCACGGGGGGCGCAGAGACCCAGTACTTC.

This clonotype has at least ten counts. The rearrangement uses TRBV19 and TRBJ1-5; 9 bases map to TRBD1. The CDR3 length is 13 residues. With V trimmed by 8 bases and J by 5 bases, 4 bases remained unmatched. Germline V gene sequence: CDR1 LNHDA, CDR2 SQIVND (reference sequence). The CDR3 region has the DNA TGTGCCAGTCGGGACAGGGATGATCAGCCCCAGCATTTT. Protein sequence: CASRDRDDQPQHF. Using reference TRBV19 and TRBJ1-5 for the parts outside the CDR3, the full variable domain is DGGITQSPKYLFRKEGQNVTLSCEQNLNHDAMYWYRQDPGQGLRLIYYSQIVNDFQKGDIAEGYSVSREKKESFPLTVTSAQKNPTAFYLCASRDRDDQPQHFGDGTRLSIL.

This clonotype was seen repeatedly, ten times or more. The chain is built from TRBV7-2 and TRBJ1-5; 7 bases are a match to TRBD1. Unmatched junction bases numbered 5, after V lost 5 bases and J lost 1 base. Germline assignment: CDR1 SGHTA and CDR2 FQGNSA. CDR3 size: 15 residues. CDR3 residues: CASSPDRASNQPQHF. The DNA for the CDR3 is TGTGCCAGCAGCCCCGACAGGGCGAGCAATCAGCCCCAGCATTTT.

This clonotype was recorded at least ten times. J is TRBJ2-7 and V is TRBV29-1, with 9 bases that match TRBD2. The junction had 8 bases not matched to a gene; V was cut back by 7 bases and J by 1 base. This CDR3 comprises 14 residues. Germline assignment: CDR1 SQVTM and CDR2 ANQGSEA. DNA for the CDR3: TGCAGCGCGAGGACTAGCGCTAGTTCCTACGAGCAGTACTTC. Its protein product is CSARTSASSYEQYF.

This clonotype was seen many times. The chain recombines TRBV7-9 with TRBJ1-1; D gene ambiguous. This CDR3 comprises 13 residues. The V end lost 5 bases, the J end lost 4 bases, and 11 bases lay between the germline ends. Germline CDR1 and CDR2: SEHNR and FQNEAQ (reference sequence). This chain's CDR3 is CASSLRTPTEAFF. CDR3 nucleotide sequence: TGTGCCAGCAGCCTTAGGACCCCCACTGAAGCTTTCTTT.

The chain links TRBV29-1 to TRBJ2-4, with D perhaps matching TRBD1 (6 bases). The CDR3 loop spans 16 amino acids. Germline-derived CDR1 and CDR2 are SQVTM and ANQGSEA. V shed 7 bases and J shed 0 bases, with 19 bases lying between them. The CDR3: CSGRAPGHLAKNIQYF. CDR3 coding DNA: TGCAGCGGACGGGCCCCGGGACACCTAGCCAAAAACATTCAGTACTTC.

The chain joins TRBV12-3 or TRBV12-4 to TRBJ1-5, with 9 nucleotides matching TRBD1. The CDR3 is 15 residues long. V was clipped by 2 bases and J by 5 bases; unmatched bases: 4. For the CDR3, the DNA is TGTGCCAGCAGTTTATACAGGGGGCGCGATCAGCCCCAGCATTTT. Its translation is CASSLYRGRDQPQHF.

This clonotype has a count of ten or more. The V call is TRBV7-2, the J call TRBJ1-2; TRBD1 is a possible D gene (5 bases). CDR1 is SGHTA, CDR2 FQGNSA, per germline. The CDR3 is made up of 15 amino acids. V was shortened by 5 bases and J by 0 bases, with 13 bases between the two germline ends. The CDR3 reads CASSRGTEANYGYTF. CDR3 coding DNA: TGTGCCAGCAGCAGAGGGACGGAAGCTAACTATGGCTACACCTTC.

The gene calls are TRBV27 and TRBJ2-7; D remains ambiguous. From germline, CDR1 is MNHEY and CDR2 SMNVEV (reference sequence). V gave up 0 bases and J gave up 5 bases, with 8 bases separating them. The CDR3 extends over 13 amino acids. The CDR3 nucleotides are TGTGCCAGCAGTTTATCAGGAATCCACGAGCAGTACTTC. Protein sequence: CASSLSGIHEQYF.

This clonotype has ten or more counts. This clone may be a read error of a much larger clone one base away. V usage is TRBV6-1 and J usage is TRBJ1-2; 9 bases agree with TRBD1. The CDR3 runs 14 residues. The ends lost 8 bases at V and 6 bases at J; junction bases unmatched: 10. The germline CDR1 and CDR2 sequences are MNHNS and SASEGT. CDR3 nucleotides: TGTGCCAGCGGTGTCCGGGACAGGGAGGATGGCTACACCTTC. Its translation is CASGVRDREDGYTF.

Only a few counts were recorded for this clonotype. This rearrangement joins TRBV15 to TRBJ2-7, with 8 bases fitting TRBD2. Germline-derived CDR1 and CDR2 are LNHNV and YYDKDF (reference sequence). The CDR3 contains 15 residues. With 0 bases clipped from V and 7 bases from J, the junction kept 8 bases outside the gene matches. CDR3 DNA: TGTGCCACCAGCAGAGATCGGGGGGGGGCGGAGGAGCAGTACTTC. Protein sequence: CATSRDRGGAEEQYF.

The J gene is TRBJ1-2, the V gene TRBV12-3 or TRBV12-4; no clear D. Trimming took 1 base from V and 6 from J, leaving 15 bases between them. CDR3 length: 15 residues. The CDR3: CASSLGGRARDGYTF. In DNA, the CDR3 is TGTGCCAGCAGTTTAGGCGGTCGGGCACGCGATGGCTACACCTTC.

This clonotype was seen at least ten times. The chain links TRBV6-1 to TRBJ2-3; D not certain. Per germline, CDR1 MNHNS and CDR2 SASEGT. V shed 8 bases and J shed 7 bases, with 1 base lying between them. The CDR3 has 8 residues. The CDR3 is CASYTQYF. In DNA form, the CDR3 reads TGTGCCAGCTATACGCAGTATTTT.